This TCR beta chain was obtained from a study of OX40 agonist ivuxolimab in advanced cancers. Whole-study context: Patients' therapy was ivuxolimab, an antibody that acts as an agonist of OX40 (CD134). Partial responses, seen in three patients, involved one hepatocellular carcinoma and two cutaneous melanomas. Study results and caveats: Relatively little clonal expansion, among the lowest observed, appeared in partial responders at 0.1-3.0 mg/kg.

Germline CDR1 is MGHDK and CDR2 is SYGVNS. This CDR3 has 13 residues. Trimming cost V 8 bases and J 4 bases, with 14 bases left between them. Only in-frame clones appear in the TCRdb table, and some are missing; sequencing was by immunoSEQ multiplex PCR. Of more than 45,000 clones detected, around four fifths appear once; the ten largest clones hold around 0.71%. Of note for this clone: Antigen: not known.

The sample was CD4+ or CD8+ T cells sorted from blood, taken in a trial of the OX40 agonist ivuxolimab. The sequence was collected from an adult with an advanced solid tumor such as melanoma, head and neck, liver or kidney cancer. V is TRBV25-1 and J is TRBJ1-1; tentative D call: TRBD1 (5 bases). This CDR3 reads CASELREGTEAFF. The CDR3 DNA sequence: TGTGCCAGCGAACTCAGGGAGGGCACTGAAGCTTTCTTT.